Listed here is a single T cell receptor (beta chain). Germline CDR1 is LGHNT and CDR2 is FRNRAP. Germline trimming cut 4 bases from V and 1 base from J; bases unmatched to any gene: 5. The CDR3 consists of 18 residues. This sample is part of a study of blood T cell repertoires in COVID-19. Assay: immunoSEQ multiplex PCR; the TCRdb copy retains only in-frame clones and omits some. This sample yields about 210,000 clones, of which 80% to 85% are seen a single time; roughly a tenth belongs to the top ten. The specimen sequenced was peripheral blood. V gene TRBV12-5 combines with J gene TRBJ2-3; 16 nucleotides align to TRBD2. This receptor was identified in a woman aged 80 or over with COVID-19, enrolled during active disease. The CDR3 sequence: CASGSGTSGGARTDTQYF. The CDR3 bases are TGTGCTAGTGGTTCCGGGACTAGCGGGGGGGCCCGCACAGATACGCAGTATTTT.